Sequencing of this T cell receptor beta chain was carried out in a study of blood T cells in healthy people across ages. A sample-barcoded 5' primer and a J-beta primer mix were used in a second PCR of roughly 7 to 11 cycles. TCRdb re-called the 5' RACE reads with MiXCR, one entry per CDR3 protein. The profile shows about 1.4 million distinct CDR3 sequences, around 55% of them singletons. Germline CDR1 is SNHLY and CDR2 is FYNNEI. The CDR3 covers 11 residues. Trimming removed 7 bases at V and 9 bases at J, with 10 bases between. Study-level results: When one million T cells were used, diversity estimates were thought to be underestimates. Donor CMV status, an unknown factor, possibly confounded changes in expanded clonotypes.

Details on this clonotype: Antigen specificity is unknown.

This clonotype was obtained from a man younger than 35 in good health. The sequenced material came from blood. The chain joins TRBV2 to TRBJ2-4, with no clear D. DNA for the CDR3: TGTGCCAGCAAGGTGGGAAGCATTCAGTACTTC. It encodes CASKVGSIQYF. Variable domain in full (rest from reference TRBV2 and TRBJ2-4): EPEVTQTPSHQVTQMGQEVILRCVPISNHLYFYWYRQILGQKVEFLVSFYNNEISEKSEIFDDQFSVERPDGSNFTLKIRSTKLEDSAMYFCASKVGSIQYFGAGTRLSVL.